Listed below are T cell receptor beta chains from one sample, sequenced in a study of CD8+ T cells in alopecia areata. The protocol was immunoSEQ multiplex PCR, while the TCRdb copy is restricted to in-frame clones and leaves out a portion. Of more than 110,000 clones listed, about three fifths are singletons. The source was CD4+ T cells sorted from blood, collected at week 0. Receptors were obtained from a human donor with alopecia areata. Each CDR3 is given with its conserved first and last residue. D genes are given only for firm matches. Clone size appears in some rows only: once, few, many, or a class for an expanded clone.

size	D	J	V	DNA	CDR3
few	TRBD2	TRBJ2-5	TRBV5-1	TGCGCCAGCAGCTTGGCCGGACTAGACCAAGAGACCCAGTACTTC	CASSLAGLDQETQYF
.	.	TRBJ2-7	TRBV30	TGTGCCTGGAGTTTGGGGGGCGAGCAGTACTTC	CAWSLGGEQYF
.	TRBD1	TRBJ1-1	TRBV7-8	TGTGCCAGCAACGGACAGGGGTACACTGAAGCTTTCTTT	CASNGQGYTEAFF
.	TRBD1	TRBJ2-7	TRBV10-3	TGTGCCATCAGTAAGGGCGCCGGGACAGTTTCCTACGAGCAGTACTTC	CAISKGAGTVSYEQYF
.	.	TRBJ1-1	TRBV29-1	TGCAGCTCCAGAACGAACACTGAAGCTTTCTTT	CSSRTNTEAFF
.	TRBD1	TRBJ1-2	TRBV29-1	TGCAGCGTTGATACCCGAGGGACAGGGGACTATGGCTACACCTTC	CSVDTRGTGDYGYTF
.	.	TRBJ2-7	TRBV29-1	TGCAGCGTTGTACAGGGTTTCTCCTACGAGCAGTACTTC	CSVVQGFSYEQYF
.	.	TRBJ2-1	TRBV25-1	TGTGCCAGCAGTGAATATTCCTACAATGAGCAGTTCTTC	CASSEYSYNEQFF
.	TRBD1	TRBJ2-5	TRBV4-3	TGCGCCAGCAGCCTTGCGGACAGGGATTCAGAGACCCAGTACTTC	CASSLADRDSETQYF
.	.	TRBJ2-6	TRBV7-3	TGTGCCAGCAGTGAAGGGTCTAGGGGCGGGGCCAACGTCCTGACTTTC	CASSEGSRGGANVLTF
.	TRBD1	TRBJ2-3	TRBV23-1	TGCGCCAGCAGTCAATGGACCACAGGGGGCACAGATACGCAGTATTTT	CASSQWTTGGTDTQYF
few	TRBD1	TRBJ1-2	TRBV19	TGTGCCAGTAGCGGGACAGGCTATGGCTACACCTTC	CASSGTGYGYTF
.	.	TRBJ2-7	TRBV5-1	TGCGCCAGCAGCTTGAGGCAGAGCTACGAGCAGTACTTC	CASSLRQSYEQYF
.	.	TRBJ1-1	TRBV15	TGTGCCACCAGCAGAGAAGGGGGAGAAGCTTTCTTT	CATSREGGEAFF
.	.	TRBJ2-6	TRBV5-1	TGCGCCAGCAGCTTGAAGGACGGCTTCTCTGGGGCCAACGTCCTGACTTTC	CASSLKDGFSGANVLTF
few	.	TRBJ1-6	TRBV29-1	TGCAGCGTTCGACAGGAGTATAATTCACCCCTCCACTTT	CSVRQEYNSPLHF
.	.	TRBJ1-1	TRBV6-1	TGTGCCAGCGGAGAACAGGGGAACACTGAAGCTTTCTTT	CASGEQGNTEAFF
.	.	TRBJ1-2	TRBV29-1	TGCAGCGTTGCAACCCAGGACCATGGCTACACCTTC	CSVATQDHGYTF
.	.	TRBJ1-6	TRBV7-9	TGTGCCAGCAGCTTACATGATGGGGCTAGTTCACCCCTCCACTTT	CASSLHDGASSPLHF
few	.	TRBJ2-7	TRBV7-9	TGTGCCAGCAGCCCCCTATCTACCTACGAGCAGTACTTC	CASSPLSTYEQYF
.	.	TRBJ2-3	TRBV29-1	TGCAGCGTCAGACTAGGGGATACGCAGTATTTT	CSVRLGDTQYF
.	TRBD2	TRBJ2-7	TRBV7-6	TGTGCCAGCAGCCAACTAGCGGGGGTTCCCTACGAGCAGTACTTC	CASSQLAGVPYEQYF
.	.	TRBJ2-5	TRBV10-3	TGTGCCATCAGTGGAGGAGGGGGACGGGGAGAGACCCAGTACTTC	CAISGGGGRGETQYF
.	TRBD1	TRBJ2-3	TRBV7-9	TGTGCCAGCAGCTTTGGGACAGGGATCACAGATACGCAGTATTTT	CASSFGTGITDTQYF
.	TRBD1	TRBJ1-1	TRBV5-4	TGTGCCAGCAGCTTGTCAGGGGGCGAGGCTTTCTTT	CASSLSGGEAFF
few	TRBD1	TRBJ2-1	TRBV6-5	TGTGCCAGCAGTTACTCCGCGGACAGGGTCAATGAGCAGTTCTTC	CASSYSADRVNEQFF
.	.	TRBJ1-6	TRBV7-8	TGTGCCAGCAGCTTACTGGTGGCAGCGCAGGGATCACCCCTCCACTTT	CASSLLVAAQGSPLHF
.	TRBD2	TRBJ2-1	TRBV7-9	TGTGCCAGCAGCCCCAATAGCGGGGGGGCCAGGAATGAGCAGTTCTTC	CASSPNSGGARNEQFF
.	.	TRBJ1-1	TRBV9	TGTGCCAGCACCCAACCGTCAGGGTCCCTGAACACTGAAGCTTTCTTT	CASTQPSGSLNTEAFF
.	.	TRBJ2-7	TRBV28	TGTGCCAGCAGTTCTGATCATCGCTCCTACGAGCAGTACTTC	CASSSDHRSYEQYF
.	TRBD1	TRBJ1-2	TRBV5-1	TGCGCCAGCAGCTCGGGACAGGGGAGTTGGGGCTACACCTTC	CASSSGQGSWGYTF
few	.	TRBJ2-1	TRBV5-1	TGCGCCAGCAGCTTGGGCGGGAAAGGCGATGAGCAGTTCTTC	CASSLGGKGDEQFF
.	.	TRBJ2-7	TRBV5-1	TGCGCCAGCACGCAGTATGTCCACGAGCAGTACTTC	CASTQYVHEQYF
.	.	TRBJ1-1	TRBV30	TGTGCCTGGAGTGTACGTTGGGGGGGGCGTGACGTCCAAGACACTGAAGCTTTCTTT	CAWSVRWGGRDVQDTEAFF
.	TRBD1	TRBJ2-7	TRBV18	TGTGCCAGCTCTGCATATGGGACAGGGACCTACGAGCAGTACTTC	CASSAYGTGTYEQYF
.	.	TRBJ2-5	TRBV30	TGTGCCTCGGTGGCACAAGAGACCCAGTACTTC	CASVAQETQYF
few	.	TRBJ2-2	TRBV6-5	TGTGCCAGTAAGGGGCAGGGCACCGGGGAGCTGTTTTTT	CASKGQGTGELFF
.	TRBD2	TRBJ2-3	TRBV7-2	TGTGCCAGCAGCCGCAACCCTAGCGGGACCACAGATACGCAGTATTTT	CASSRNPSGTTDTQYF
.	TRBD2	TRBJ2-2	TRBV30	TGTGCCTGGAGGGGGGAGGGAACCCCCGGGGAGCTGTTTTTT	CAWRGEGTPGELFF
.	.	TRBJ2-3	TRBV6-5	TGTGCCAGCAGCTACACCCCCAGAAGCACAGATACGCAGTATTTT	CASSYTPRSTDTQYF
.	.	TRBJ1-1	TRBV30	TGTGCCTGGAGTAATAACTTGAACACTGAAGCTTTCTTT	CAWSNNLNTEAFF
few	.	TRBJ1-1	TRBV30	TGTGCCTGGAGTGCACCCCTATTCTCAGGAGGGGCTTTCTTT	CAWSAPLFSGGAFF
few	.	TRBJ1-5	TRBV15	TGTGCCACCAGCAGAGTAAATCAGCCCCAGCATTTT	CATSRVNQPQHF
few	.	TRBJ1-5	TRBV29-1	TGCAGCGCCTGGGACGGGTTAGACAATCAGCCCCAGCATTTT	CSAWDGLDNQPQHF
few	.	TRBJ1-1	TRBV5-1	TGCGCCAGCACCGACTTAATGGGGACTGAAGCTTTCTTT	CASTDLMGTEAFF
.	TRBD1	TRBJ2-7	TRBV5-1	TGCGCCAGCAGCCTAACAGGGGAAGTCTACGAGCAGTACTTC	CASSLTGEVYEQYF
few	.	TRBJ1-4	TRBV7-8	TGTGCCAGCAGGAGGCGGGAAACGGATGAAAAACTGTTTTTT	CASRRRETDEKLFF
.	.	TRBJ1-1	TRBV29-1	TGCAGCGTTCGGCAGCCTCTTACCGTGAACACTGAAGCTTTCTTT	CSVRQPLTVNTEAFF